The 26 T cell receptor beta chains below all came from one sample that was sequenced in a study of response to subunit inactivated influenza vaccine. From the RT-PCR reads, TCRdb called clonotypes with MiXCR, one entry per CDR3 protein. The sample has around 200,000 distinct CDR3 sequences, 12% seen once. The data were also submitted as part of a second study, on T cells expressing NK-cell markers. This second study says: The authors made TCR beta cDNA libraries by 5'RACE template switching. This switching added a universal primer site and UMIs.

The input for sequencing was CD8+ T cells sorted from PBMCs, taken about 13 days after vaccination. The receptors here all came from a man aged 50-59 years who received an inactivated influenza vaccine.

The rearrangement joins TRBV4-3 to TRBJ2-4; D is uncertain. The CDR3 spans 16 residues. Deletions cut 4 bases from V and 8 bases from J, with 21 bases between. Germline-derived CDR1 and CDR2 are LGHNA and YSLEER. The CDR3 region has the DNA TGCGCCAGCAGCCCAGATGGCGGCCGAGAGAGTGACATTCAGTACTTC. It specifies CASSPDGGRESDIQYF.

This rearrangement joins TRBV24-1 to TRBJ1-2, with a tentative D call TRBD1 (5 bases). This CDR3 comprises 15 residues. The germline V gene has CDR1 KGHDR and CDR2 SFDVKD. Trimming left V 5 bases short and J 5 bases short, with 17 bases between. The CDR3 here is CATSASGLSGYGYTF. As DNA, the CDR3 is TGTGCCACCAGTGCGTCAGGGCTTTCTGGGTATGGCTACACCTTC.

This clonotype was recorded many times. The V call is TRBV6-1, the J call TRBJ2-7; 11 nucleotides match TRBD1. The CDR3 is 14 amino acids. V gave up 6 bases and J gave up 6 bases; unmatched junction bases: 7. The germline V gene has CDR1 MNHNS and CDR2 SASEGT. CDR3 nucleotide sequence: TGTGCCAGCAGCCTAGGACAGGGGGCTTTCGAGCAGTACTTC. Encoded protein: CASSLGQGAFEQYF.

This clonotype has just a few counts. The chain employs TRBV29-1 and TRBJ1-1; perhaps TRBD1 as D (5 bases). Per the germline V gene, CDR1 is SQVTM and CDR2 is ANQGSEA. This CDR3 spans 12 amino acids. V dropped 4 bases and J dropped 4 bases, with 10 bases sitting between them. The CDR3 loop is CSVGQGATEAFF. CDR3 nucleotides: TGCAGCGTTGGTCAGGGCGCCACTGAAGCTTTCTTT.

There are a few counts of this clonotype. This chain links TRBV20-1 with TRBJ1-2; D may be TRBD1 (5 bases). Per germline, CDR1 DFQATT and CDR2 SNEGSKA (reference sequence). V was trimmed by 4 bases and J by 4 bases, leaving 16 bases between them. The CDR3 covers 14 residues. This CDR3 reads CSAKDPKRGYGYTF. As DNA, the CDR3 is TGCAGTGCTAAGGATCCCAAAAGGGGCTATGGCTACACCTTC.

The V and J genes are TRBV7-9 and TRBJ2-7; the D gene could be TRBD1 or TRBD2 (5 bases each). V dropped 1 base and J dropped 4 bases, with 14 bases sitting between them. This CDR3 is 15 amino acids long. Germline V gene data show CDR1 as SEHNR and CDR2 as FQNEAQ (reference sequence). The CDR3 region has the DNA TGTGCCAGCAGCTTAGGCCCGGGACCCCAGTACGAGCAGTACTTC. Amino acid sequence: CASSLGPGPQYEQYF.

The chain carries TRBV28 and TRBJ1-2, with D tentatively TRBD1 (6 bases). This CDR3 is built from 13 residues. Germline V gene sequence: CDR1 MDHEN, CDR2 SYDVKM. V lost 4 bases and J lost 7, with 13 bases in between. Written as DNA, the CDR3 is TGTGCCAGCAGTTCGAGGGGACATCGTGGCTACACCTTC. This translates into CASSSRGHRGYTF.

DNA for the CDR3: TGCAGCGTCGGACAGGGAAACTACGAGCAGTACTTC. This translates into CSVGQGNYEQYF. This chain uses TRBV29-1 with TRBJ2-7, with 8 positions matching TRBD1. The CDR3 is 12 residues long. Germline V lookup: CDR1 SQVTM, CDR2 ANQGSEA. The V segment lost 6 bases and the J segment 3 bases; nucleotides outside the gene matches: 4.

This clonotype showed up just a few times. The chain's CDR3 is CASSRAGEFYEQYF. DNA for the CDR3: TGTGCCAGCAGCCGCGCCGGAGAATTCTACGAGCAGTACTTC. The chain carries TRBV3-1 and TRBJ2-7; D unclear. Looked up from germline, CDR1 is LGHDT and CDR2 is YNNKEL (reference sequence). The CDR3 has 14 residues. Trimming stripped 4 bases from V and 3 bases from J, with 13 bases between.

This rearrangement joins TRBV11-2 to TRBJ2-7; 10 positions match TRBD2. Germline V gene lookup returns CDR1 SGHAT and CDR2 FQNNGV. The CDR3 length is 15 residues. The J segment lost 4 bases and the V segment lost 5 bases, leaving 8 bases of the junction unmatched. The CDR3 coding sequence is TGTGCCAGCAGCACTTCTCCTAGCGGGAGTTACGAGCAGTACTTC. Its protein is CASSTSPSGSYEQYF.

This chain joins TRBV6-1 and TRBJ2-1; TRBD2 matches 10 bases. CDR1 MNHNS and CDR2 SASEGT come from the germline V gene. The V and J ends lost 8 bases and 6 bases, in that order; junction bases with no gene match: 4. This CDR3 contains 13 residues. In DNA, the CDR3 is TGTGCCAGCGGGGTAGCGGGAGGCAATGAGCAGTTCTTC. Translated, it gives CASGVAGGNEQFF.

The genes are TRBV3-1 and TRBJ2-1, with a weak D call TRBD2 (6 bases). The CDR3 is 16 amino acids. The V gene lost 4 bases and the J gene lost 4 bases, with 17 bases spanning the gap. CDR1 is LGHDT, CDR2 YNNKEL, per germline (reference sequence). CDR3 region: CASSLRRGHGYNEQFF. CDR3 nucleotides: TGTGCCAGCAGCCTTAGGAGGGGCCACGGGTACAATGAGCAGTTCTTC.

This chain connects TRBV9 to TRBJ2-3; the D call may be TRBD1 or TRBD2 (6 bases each). Germline assignment: CDR1 SGDLS and CDR2 YYNGEE. Trimming shortened V by 0 bases and J by 3 bases, and 11 bases separated the two germline ends. This CDR3 comprises 15 residues. CDR3 bases: TGTGCCAGCAGCGTAGTCGGAGGGGGGACAGATACGCAGTATTTT. This sequence encodes CASSVVGGGTDTQYF.

CDR3 region: CASSQDGTYTGELFF. As DNA, the CDR3 is TGCGCCAGCAGCCAAGATGGGACCTACACCGGGGAGCTGTTTTTT. The rearrangement joins TRBV4-1 to TRBJ2-2; D tentatively reads TRBD1 or TRBD2 (5 bases each). Germline CDR1 MGHRA, CDR2 YSYEKL. CDR3 length equals 15 residues. V was clipped by 0 bases and J by 3 bases, with 8 bases between them.

The chain uses TRBV4-2 and TRBJ2-1; unclear D gene. Trimming cost V 3 bases and J 4 bases, with 10 bases left between them. In germline, CDR1 is LGHNA, CDR2 YNFKEQ. The length of the CDR3 is 14 residues. The CDR3 region is CASSHIGQYNEQFF. As DNA, the CDR3 is TGTGCCAGCAGCCATATCGGTCAGTACAATGAGCAGTTCTTC.

This clonotype was found many times. This chain links TRBV11-2 with TRBJ2-1; D is perhaps TRBD1 or TRBD2 (6 bases each). The ends were cut back, 6 bases at V and 4 bases at J, with 16 bases in the middle. In germline, CDR1 is SGHAT, CDR2 FQNNGV. CDR3 length equals 15 residues. CDR3 sequence reads: CASRGWGARYNEQFF. The CDR3 nucleotides read TGTGCCAGCAGGGGTTGGGGGGCCCGGTACAATGAGCAGTTCTTC. Combining the CDR3 with reference TRBV11-2 and TRBJ2-1 gives the whole variable domain EAGVAQSPRYKIIEKRQSVAFWCNPISGHATLYWYQQILGQGPKLLIQFQNNGVVDDSQLPKDRFSAERLKGVDSTLKIQPAKLEDSAVYLCASRGWGARYNEQFFGPGTRLTVL.

This chain connects TRBV19 to TRBJ1-5; tentative D call: TRBD1 (6 bases). The CDR3 spans 19 residues. Germline V CDR1 and CDR2: LNHDA, SQIVND (reference sequence). Trimming left V 0 bases short and J 5 bases short, with 23 bases between. The CDR3 DNA sequence: TGTGCCAGTAGTATAGATCGGGGAGTTCGCGGGGGCCTCGATCAGCCCCAGCATTTT. Amino acids: CASSIDRGVRGGLDQPQHF.

The rearrangement joins TRBV11-2 to TRBJ2-2; a possible D gene is TRBD1 (6 bases). V was pared by 8 bases and J by 4 bases, with 11 bases between. Germline V CDR1 and CDR2: SGHAT, FQNNGV. This CDR3 is 13 amino acids long. Here the CDR3 reads CASGQGSTGELFF. CDR3 sequence (DNA): TGTGCCAGCGGCCAGGGGAGCACCGGGGAGCTGTTTTTT.

This clonotype was observed a few times. This chain joins TRBV18 and TRBJ1-1; 8 bases map to TRBD1. The CDR3 has 14 amino acids. Losses at the gene ends were 2 bases for V and 1 base for J; bases not matched to a gene: 0. The germline V gene encodes CDR1 KGHSH and CDR2 LQKENI. The CDR3 spells CASSPGQGNTEAFF. The CDR3, as DNA: TGTGCCAGCTCACCAGGACAGGGGAACACTGAAGCTTTCTTT.

This clonotype was observed a handful of times. The chain employs TRBV18 and TRBJ2-7; tentatively, D is TRBD2 (5 bases). The germline V and J ends were trimmed by 4 bases and 2 bases, with 12 bases remaining between them. Germline assignment: CDR1 KGHSH and CDR2 LQKENI. This CDR3 region has 14 residues. The CDR3: CASSREGTTYEQYF. The CDR3 coding sequence is TGTGCCAGCTCACGTGAGGGAACAACCTACGAGCAGTACTTC.

V and J are TRBV15 and TRBJ1-1; 7 bases line up with TRBD1. CDR1 is LNHNV and CDR2 is YYDKDF in the germline V gene (reference sequence). With V trimmed by 3 bases and J by 1 base, 5 bases remained unmatched. This CDR3 contains 15 residues. CDR3 amino acids: CATSSSTGWNTEAFF. CDR3 nucleotides: TGTGCCACCAGCAGTTCGACAGGGTGGAACACTGAAGCTTTCTTT.

This clonotype was observed many times. The chain uses TRBV6-2 or TRBV6-3 and TRBJ1-5; TRBD1 might be the D (6 bases). CDR1 is MNHEY and CDR2 is SVGEGT in the germline V gene. V dropped 2 bases and J dropped 4 bases, with 12 bases sitting between them. The CDR3 runs to 15 residues. The CDR3 nucleotides are TGTGCCAGCAGTTACGTCGCGCAGGGGAATCAGCCCCAGCATTTT. Its translation is CASSYVAQGNQPQHF.

The chain recombines TRBV5-6 with TRBJ1-1, with D hard to call. Germline V lookup: CDR1 SGHDT, CDR2 YYEEEE. CDR3 size: 14 residues. Trimming cost V 0 bases and J 4 bases, with 10 bases left between them. For the CDR3, the DNA is TGTGCCAGCAGCTTGGGCTCGTGGGGCACTGAAGCTTTCTTT. Its translation: CASSLGSWGTEAFF. The variable domain in full, with the rest retrieved from reference TRBV5-6 and TRBJ1-1, is DAGVTQSPTHLIKTRGQQVTLRCSPKSGHDTVSWYQQALGQGPQFIFQYYEEEERQRGNFPDRFSGHQFPNYSSELNVNALLLGDSALYLCASSLGSWGTEAFFGQGTRLTVV.

The V and J genes are TRBV7-8 and TRBJ2-1, with unresolved D. Trimming removed 5 bases from V and 2 bases from J, with 16 bases in between. The germline V gene encodes CDR1 SGHVS and CDR2 FQNEAQ. The CDR3 is made up of 16 amino acids. For the CDR3, the DNA is TGTGCCAGCAGCCAGTACCTAGGTCTCCCCTACAATGAGCAGTTCTTC. Its protein is CASSQYLGLPYNEQFF. The whole variable domain, remainder taken from reference TRBV7-8 and TRBJ2-1, is GAGVSQSPRYKVAKRGQDVALRCDPISGHVSLFWYQQALGQGPEFLTYFQNEAQLDKSGLPSDRFFAERPEGSVSTLKIQRTQQEDSAVYLCASSQYLGLPYNEQFFGPGTRLTVL.

V is TRBV30 and J is TRBJ2-1; no clear D. Germline assignment: CDR1 GTSNPN and CDR2 SVGIG (reference sequence). V lost 0 bases to trimming and J lost 7 bases, with 13 bases between them. The CDR3 consists of 14 residues. The CDR3 DNA sequence: TGTGCCTGGAGTGTAAACTCTTTGGGGAATGAGCAGTTCTTC. Translated: CAWSVNSLGNEQFF. The full variable domain, rest sourced from reference TRBV30 and TRBJ2-1, is SQTIHQWPATLVQPVGSPLSLECTVEGTSNPNLYWYRQAAGRGLQLLFYSVGIGQISSEVPQNLSASRPQDRQFILSSKKLLLSDSGFYLCAWSVNSLGNEQFFGPGTRLTVL.

The genes are TRBV27 and TRBJ1-2; D is unclear. The CDR3 is 14 amino acids. Deletions cut 3 bases from V and 3 bases from J, with 11 bases between. Germline V gene data show CDR1 as MNHEY and CDR2 as SMNVEV (reference sequence). The CDR3 nucleotides are TGTGCCAGCAGTTTTGCTGGGTATGACTATGGCTACACCTTC. Translation gives CASSFAGYDYGYTF.